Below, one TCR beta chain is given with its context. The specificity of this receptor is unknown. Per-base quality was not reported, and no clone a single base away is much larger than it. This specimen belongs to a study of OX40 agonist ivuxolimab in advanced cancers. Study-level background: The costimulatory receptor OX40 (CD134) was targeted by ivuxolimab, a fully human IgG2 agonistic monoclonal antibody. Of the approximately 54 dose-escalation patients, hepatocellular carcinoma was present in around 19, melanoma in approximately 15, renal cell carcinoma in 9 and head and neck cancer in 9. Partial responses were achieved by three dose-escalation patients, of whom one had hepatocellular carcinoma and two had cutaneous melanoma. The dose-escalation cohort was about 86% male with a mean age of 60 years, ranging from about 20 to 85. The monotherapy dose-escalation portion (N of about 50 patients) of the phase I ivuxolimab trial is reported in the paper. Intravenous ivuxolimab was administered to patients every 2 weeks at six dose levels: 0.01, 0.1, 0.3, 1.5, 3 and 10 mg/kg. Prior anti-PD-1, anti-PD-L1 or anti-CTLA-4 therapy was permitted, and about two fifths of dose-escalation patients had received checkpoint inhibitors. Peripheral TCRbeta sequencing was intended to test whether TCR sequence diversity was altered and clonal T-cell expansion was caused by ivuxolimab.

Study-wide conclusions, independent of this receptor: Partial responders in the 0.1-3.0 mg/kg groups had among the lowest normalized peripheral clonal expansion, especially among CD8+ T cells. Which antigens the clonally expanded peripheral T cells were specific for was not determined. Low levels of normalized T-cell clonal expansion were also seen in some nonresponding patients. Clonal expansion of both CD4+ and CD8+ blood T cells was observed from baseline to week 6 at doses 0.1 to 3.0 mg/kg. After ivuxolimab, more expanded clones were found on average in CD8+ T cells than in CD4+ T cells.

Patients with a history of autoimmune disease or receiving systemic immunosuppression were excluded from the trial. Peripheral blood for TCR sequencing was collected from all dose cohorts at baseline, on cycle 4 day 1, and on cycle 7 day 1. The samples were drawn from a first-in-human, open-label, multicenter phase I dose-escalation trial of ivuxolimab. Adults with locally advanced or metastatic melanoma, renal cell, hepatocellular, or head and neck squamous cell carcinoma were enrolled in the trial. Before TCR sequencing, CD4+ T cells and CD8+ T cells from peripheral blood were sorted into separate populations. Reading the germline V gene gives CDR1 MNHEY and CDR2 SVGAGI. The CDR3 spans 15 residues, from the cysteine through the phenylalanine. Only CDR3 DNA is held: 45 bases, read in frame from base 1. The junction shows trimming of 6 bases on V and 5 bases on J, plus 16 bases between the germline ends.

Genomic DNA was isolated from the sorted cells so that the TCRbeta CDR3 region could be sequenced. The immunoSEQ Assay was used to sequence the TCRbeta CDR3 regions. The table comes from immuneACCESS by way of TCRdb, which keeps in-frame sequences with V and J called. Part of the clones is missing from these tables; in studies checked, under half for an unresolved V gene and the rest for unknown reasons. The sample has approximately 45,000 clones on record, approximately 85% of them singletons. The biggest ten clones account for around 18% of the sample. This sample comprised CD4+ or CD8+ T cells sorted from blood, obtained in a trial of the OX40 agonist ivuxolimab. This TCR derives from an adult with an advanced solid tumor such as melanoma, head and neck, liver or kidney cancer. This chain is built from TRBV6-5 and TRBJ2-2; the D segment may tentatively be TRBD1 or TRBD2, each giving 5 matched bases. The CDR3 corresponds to CASSLGTGKTGELFF. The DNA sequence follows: TGTGCCAGCAGCCTAGGGACGGGGAAGACCGGGGAGCTGTTTTTT.